A single sample gave rise to the 21 T cell receptor beta chains below, sequenced in a study of identical twins (dated by TCRdb to about 2016). The library was made by 5' RACE. The reads were generated on an Illumina HiSeq 2000. The public reads were run again by TCRdb, first through fastp at Q25 and then through MiXCR, and only productive beta chains were kept. Rows merge per CDR3 protein into single entries with the most common DNA and genes. Across this sample there are 450,000 to 650,000 distinct CDR3 sequences, with nearly 10% seen only once. In total, the top ten clones hold approximately 3.2% of the sample. The same sample was also used in a study of yellow fever vaccine responses in identical twins.

Material for sequencing was PBMCs. The receptors stem from a woman aged 18-35 years in good health.

This chain uses TRBV11-2 with TRBJ2-7; D is uncertain. The CDR3 consists of 13 residues. Germline loops: CDR1 SGHAT, CDR2 FQNNGV. Trimming took 1 base from V and 7 from J, leaving 11 bases between them. CDR3 nucleotide sequence: TGTGCCAGCAGCTTAGTTAGGGTCCGGGAGCAGTACTTC. Translated, it gives CASSLVRVREQYF. The whole variable domain, remainder taken from reference TRBV11-2 and TRBJ2-7, is EAGVAQSPRYKIIEKRQSVAFWCNPISGHATLYWYQQILGQGPKLLIQFQNNGVVDDSQLPKDRFSAERLKGVDSTLKIQPAKLEDSAVYLCASSLVRVREQYFGPGTRLTVT.

This clonotype was recorded a few times. The genes are TRBV3-1 and TRBJ2-2, with D maybe TRBD1 (6 bases). CDR3 length equals 16 residues. With 4 bases removed from V and 5 bases from J, the gap between germline ends came to 17 bases. Germline V gives CDR1 LGHDT, CDR2 YNNKEL (reference sequence). The CDR3 DNA follows: TGTGCCAGCAGCCGGAACCCGGGACAACGAACCGGGGAGCTGTTTTTT. This sequence encodes CASSRNPGQRTGELFF.

In its sample, this clonotype was seen a few times. This rearrangement joins TRBV20-1 to TRBJ2-7; a weak D match, TRBD1 (5 bases). CDR3 length equals 13 residues. V lost 1 base, J lost 7 bases, and 14 bases lay in between. Looked up from germline, CDR1 is DFQATT and CDR2 is SNEGSKA (reference sequence). CDR3: CSARGSGSSEQYF. The CDR3 bases are TGCAGTGCTAGAGGTTCAGGGTCTAGTGAGCAGTACTTC.

The chain recombines TRBV7-2 with TRBJ2-3; D possibly corresponds to TRBD1 (5 bases). This CDR3 is built from 18 residues. Trimming left V 0 bases short and J 0 bases short, with 16 bases between. The germline V gene encodes CDR1 SGHTA and CDR2 FQGNSA. CDR3 sequence: CASSLARPGQDSTDTQYF. The CDR3 bases are TGTGCCAGCAGCTTAGCGAGGCCAGGACAAGATAGCACAGATACGCAGTATTTT. The entire variable domain, with the rest obtained from reference TRBV7-2 and TRBJ2-3, is as follows: GAGVSQSPSNKVTEKGKDVELRCDPISGHTALYWYRQSLGQGLEFLIYFQGNSAPDKSGLPSDRFSAERTGGSVSTLTIQRTQQEDSAVYLCASSLARPGQDSTDTQYFGPGTRLTVL.

This clonotype was observed at least ten times. The genes are TRBV18 and TRBJ2-7; D is unclear. CDR1 is KGHSH, CDR2 LQKENI, per germline. With 8 bases removed from V and 1 base from J, the gap between germline ends came to 12 bases. The CDR3 totals 13 residues. The CDR3 spells CASSPPSSYEQYF. The DNA of the CDR3 is TGTGCCAGCAGCCCCCCTTCGTCCTACGAGCAGTACTTC.

CDR3 amino acids: CASSWNPDSYLNTEAFF. CDR3 nucleotides: TGCGCCAGCAGCTGGAACCCGGACAGCTACTTGAACACTGAAGCTTTCTTT. The chain is built from TRBV5-1 and TRBJ1-1; maybe TRBD1 (6 bases). V was clipped by 3 bases and J by 0 bases, with 18 bases between them. Looked up from germline, CDR1 is SGHRS and CDR2 is YFSETQ. This CDR3 comprises 17 residues.

This clonotype was detected a few times. The chain combines TRBV24-1 with TRBJ2-3; D may be TRBD1 or TRBD2 (6 bases each). This CDR3 spans 15 amino acids. Looked up from germline, CDR1 is KGHDR and CDR2 is SFDVKD. Trimming shortened V by 3 bases and J by 7 bases, and 16 bases separated the two germline ends. CDR3 sequence (DNA): TGTGCCACCAGTGATAGGGGGGAACGGCCCCATACGCAGTATTTT. Encoded protein: CATSDRGERPHTQYF.

The CDR3 sequence is CASRTDSISYNSPLHF. For the CDR3, the DNA is TGTGCCAGCAGAACGGACAGTATCTCCTATAATTCACCCCTCCACTTT. V usage is TRBV12-3 or TRBV12-4 and J usage is TRBJ1-6, with TRBD1 as a possible D gene (6 bases). The CDR3 extends over 16 amino acids. Trimming cost V 6 bases and J 0 bases, with 12 bases left between them.

V is TRBV7-3 and J is TRBJ2-3; a weak D match, TRBD1 (6 bases). Trimming took 5 bases from V and 3 from J, leaving 9 bases between them. Germline V CDR1 and CDR2: SGHTA, FQGTGA. This CDR3 has 13 amino acids. CDR3 protein: CASSKTGTDTQYF. The CDR3 coding sequence is TGTGCCAGCAGCAAAACAGGGACAGATACGCAGTATTTT.

In this sample, this clonotype turned up many times. The rearrangement links TRBV5-1 to TRBJ1-1; TRBD1 aligns across 10 bases. J lost 5 bases, V lost 0 bases, and 10 bases had no gene match. CDR3 length: 17 residues. Germline V gene data show CDR1 as SGHRS and CDR2 as YFSETQ. Written as DNA, the CDR3 is TGCGCCAGCAGCTTGGGCGGGACCGGGACAGGGGTGACTGAAGCTTTCTTT. Translating it yields CASSLGGTGTGVTEAFF.

The chain employs TRBV20-1 and TRBJ1-4; a weak D match, TRBD1 (5 bases). The ends were cut back, 4 bases at V and 0 bases at J, with 15 bases in the middle. The CDR3 extends over 16 amino acids. CDR1 DFQATT and CDR2 SNEGSKA come from the germline V gene (reference sequence). CDR3 in DNA: TGCAGTGCTAAGGGGCCCGATAGGGCAACTAATGAAAAACTGTTTTTT. It yields the protein CSAKGPDRATNEKLFF.

The chain links TRBV3-1 to TRBJ2-1; D not certain. V was trimmed by 1 base and J by 0 bases, leaving 16 bases between them. CDR1 LGHDT and CDR2 YNNKEL come from the germline V gene (reference sequence). The CDR3 loop spans 18 amino acids. CDR3: CASSQAIGEWSSYNEQFF. In DNA, the CDR3 is TGTGCCAGCAGCCAAGCCATTGGTGAATGGAGCTCCTACAATGAGCAGTTCTTC.

The V and J genes are TRBV2 and TRBJ2-1; D gene uncertain. The CDR3 has 12 residues. Trimming pared 8 bases from V and 12 bases from J, leaving 17 bases between. Germline V lookup: CDR1 SNHLY, CDR2 FYNNEI. The CDR3 reads CASRPLGMGQFF. In nucleotides, the CDR3 is TGTGCCAGCCGCCCGTTGGGGATGGGGCAGTTCTTC.

Ten or more counts support this clonotype. The chain employs TRBV7-9 and TRBJ1-6, with D possibly matching TRBD1 (6 bases). Deletions cut 5 bases from V and 10 bases from J, with 15 bases between. Germline CDR1 SEHNR, CDR2 FQNEAQ (reference sequence). The CDR3 is 14 amino acids. The CDR3 loop reads CASSQRTEGSPLHF. As DNA, the CDR3 is TGTGCCAGCAGCCAACGGACAGAGGGGTCACCCCTCCACTTT.

In its sample, this clonotype was seen a few times. The chain links TRBV19 to TRBJ2-3, with 7 bases matching TRBD2. The ends lost 5 bases at V and 6 bases at J; junction bases unmatched: 8. From germline, CDR1 is LNHDA and CDR2 SQIVND (reference sequence). The CDR3 loop spans 14 amino acids. The CDR3 loop reads CASSLQTAGDTQYF. Written as DNA, the CDR3 is TGTGCCAGTAGTCTACAGACAGCGGGGGATACGCAGTATTTT.

CDR3 nucleotides: TGTGCCAGGAGCCCCGGGCTCCTCAATCAGCCCCAGCATTTT. The encoded protein is CARSPGLLNQPQHF. The rearrangement links TRBV28 to TRBJ1-5, with D unclear. Germline V CDR1 and CDR2: MDHEN, SYDVKM. V shed 9 bases and J shed 3 bases, with 15 bases lying between them. There are 14 residues in the CDR3.

This clonotype was seen at least ten times. The chain combines TRBV6-5 with TRBJ2-7; a weak D match, TRBD2 (6 bases). Germline CDR1 reads MNHEY; CDR2 reads SVGAGI. Trimming pared 2 bases from V and 6 bases from J, leaving 11 bases between. The CDR3 runs 13 residues. CDR3 coding DNA: TGTGCCAGCAGTTACGGGGAGGTCTTCGAGCAGTACTTC. Translated, it gives CASSYGEVFEQYF.

This clonotype showed up just a few times. The chain uses TRBV2 and TRBJ2-7; TRBD1 might be the D (6 bases). The CDR3 sequence is 12 residues long. Trimming left V 8 bases short and J 2 bases short, with 10 bases between. Germline lookup yields CDR1 SNHLY and CDR2 FYNNEI. CDR3 sequence reads: CASHRETYEQYF. In DNA form, the CDR3 reads TGTGCCAGCCACAGGGAGACCTACGAGCAGTACTTC.

This clonotype was counted at least ten times. J is TRBJ2-5 and V is TRBV7-9, with D possibly matching TRBD2 (6 bases). Germline CDR1 and CDR2: SEHNR and FQNEAQ (reference sequence). This CDR3 region has 13 residues. V dropped 6 bases and J dropped 4 bases, with 12 bases sitting between them. CDR3 bases: TGTGCCAGCAGTTTGTTCGGGGGAGAGACCCAGTACTTC. It specifies CASSLFGGETQYF.

The chain joins TRBV30 to TRBJ2-7, with D possibly being TRBD2 (6 bases). CDR3 length: 15 residues. Between the trimmed V and J ends, which lost 2 bases and 4 bases, there was a span of 18 bases. CDR1 and CDR2 from the germline V gene are GTSNPN and SVGIG (reference sequence). CDR3 sequence: CAWSPRGLLSYEQYF. The CDR3 coding sequence is TGTGCCTGGAGTCCGAGGGGACTTTTGTCTTACGAGCAGTACTTC.

In this sample, this clonotype turned up a few times. The chain is built from TRBV28 and TRBJ2-7, with 9 bases identical to TRBD2. CDR3 length: 18 amino acids. The V segment lost 2 bases and the J segment 0 bases; nucleotides outside the gene matches: 11. Germline-derived CDR1 and CDR2 are MDHEN and SYDVKM. In nucleotides, the CDR3 is TGTGCCAGCAGTTTACCGGGACTAGCAACCTCCATCTCCTACGAGCAGTACTTC. It yields the protein CASSLPGLATSISYEQYF. The complete variable domain, with remaining parts taken from reference TRBV28 and TRBJ2-7, reads DVKVTQSSRYLVKRTGEKVFLECVQDMDHENMFWYRQDPGLGLRLIYFSYDVKMKEKGDIPEGYSVSREKKERFSLILESASTNQTSMYLCASSLPGLATSISYEQYFGPGTRLTVT.